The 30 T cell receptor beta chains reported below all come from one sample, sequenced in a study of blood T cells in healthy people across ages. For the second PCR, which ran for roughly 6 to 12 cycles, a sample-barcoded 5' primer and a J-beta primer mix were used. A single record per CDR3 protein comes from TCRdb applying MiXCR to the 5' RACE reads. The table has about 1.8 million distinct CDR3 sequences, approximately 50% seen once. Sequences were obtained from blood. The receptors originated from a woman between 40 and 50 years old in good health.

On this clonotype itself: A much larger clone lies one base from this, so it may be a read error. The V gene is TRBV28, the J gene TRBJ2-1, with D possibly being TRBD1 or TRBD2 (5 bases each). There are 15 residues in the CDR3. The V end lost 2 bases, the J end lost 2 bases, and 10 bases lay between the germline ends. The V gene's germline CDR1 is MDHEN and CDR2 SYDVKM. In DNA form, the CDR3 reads TGTGCCAGCAGTTTACCCCAGGGAGCCTACAATGAGCAGTTCTTC. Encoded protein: CASSLPQGAYNEQFF.

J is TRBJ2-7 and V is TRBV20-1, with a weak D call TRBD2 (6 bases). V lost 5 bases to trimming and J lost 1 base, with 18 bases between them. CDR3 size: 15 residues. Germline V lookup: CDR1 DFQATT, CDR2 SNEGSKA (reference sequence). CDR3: CSAEGGLGTSYEQYF. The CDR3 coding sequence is TGCAGTGCTGAGGGCGGGCTAGGGACTTCCTACGAGCAGTACTTC.

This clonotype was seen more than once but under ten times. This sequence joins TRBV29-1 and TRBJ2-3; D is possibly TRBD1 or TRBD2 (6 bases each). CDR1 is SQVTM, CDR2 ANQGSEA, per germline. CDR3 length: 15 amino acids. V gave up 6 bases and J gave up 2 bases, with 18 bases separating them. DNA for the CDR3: TGCAGCGTGCCCGCCGGGGGCAGTATCACAGATACGCAGTATTTT. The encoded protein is CSVPAGGSITDTQYF.

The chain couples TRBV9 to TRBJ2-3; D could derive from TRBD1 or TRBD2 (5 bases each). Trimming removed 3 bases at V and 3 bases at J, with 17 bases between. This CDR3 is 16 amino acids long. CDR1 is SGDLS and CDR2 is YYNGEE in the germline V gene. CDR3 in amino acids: CASSGRDAGLTDTQYF. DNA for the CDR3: TGTGCCAGCAGCGGCCGGGACGCAGGGTTGACAGATACGCAGTATTTT.

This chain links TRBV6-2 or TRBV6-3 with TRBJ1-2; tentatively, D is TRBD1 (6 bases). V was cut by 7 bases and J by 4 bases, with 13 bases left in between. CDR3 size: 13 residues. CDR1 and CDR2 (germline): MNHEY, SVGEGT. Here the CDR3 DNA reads TGTGCCAGCATTGATGGACAGACCTATGGCTACACCTTC. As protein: CASIDGQTYGYTF.

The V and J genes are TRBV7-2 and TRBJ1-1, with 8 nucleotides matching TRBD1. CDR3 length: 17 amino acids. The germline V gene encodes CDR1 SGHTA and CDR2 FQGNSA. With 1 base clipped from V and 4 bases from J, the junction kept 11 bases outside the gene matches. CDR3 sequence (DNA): TGTGCCAGCAGCTTAGTGGGCCAGGGGGCGAGGAGCACTGAAGCTTTCTTT. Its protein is CASSLVGQGARSTEAFF. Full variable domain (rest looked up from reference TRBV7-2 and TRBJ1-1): GAGVSQSPSNKVTEKGKDVELRCDPISGHTALYWYRQSLGQGLEFLIYFQGNSAPDKSGLPSDRFSAERTGGSVSTLTIQRTQQEDSAVYLCASSLVGQGARSTEAFFGQGTRLTVV.

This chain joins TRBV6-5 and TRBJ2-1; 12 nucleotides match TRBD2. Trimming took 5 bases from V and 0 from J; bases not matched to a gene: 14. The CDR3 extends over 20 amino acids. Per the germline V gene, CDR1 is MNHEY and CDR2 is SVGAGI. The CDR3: CASSNQMGLAGQSSYNEQFF. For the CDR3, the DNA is TGTGCCAGCAGTAACCAAATGGGACTAGCGGGTCAAAGCTCCTACAATGAGCAGTTCTTC.

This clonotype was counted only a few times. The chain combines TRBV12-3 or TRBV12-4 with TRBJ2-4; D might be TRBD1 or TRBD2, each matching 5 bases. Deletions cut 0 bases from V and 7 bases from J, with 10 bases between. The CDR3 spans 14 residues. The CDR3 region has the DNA TGTGCCAGCAGTTTAGCGACGAGGGGCAACATTCAGTACTTC. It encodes CASSLATRGNIQYF.

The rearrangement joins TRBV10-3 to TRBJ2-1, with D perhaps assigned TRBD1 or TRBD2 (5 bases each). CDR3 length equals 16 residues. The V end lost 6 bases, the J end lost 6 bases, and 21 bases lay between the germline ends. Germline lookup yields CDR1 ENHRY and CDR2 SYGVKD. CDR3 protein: CAISAGGRAGRNEQFF. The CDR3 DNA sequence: TGTGCCATCAGCGCGGGTGGCAGGGCGGGCCGCAATGAGCAGTTCTTC.

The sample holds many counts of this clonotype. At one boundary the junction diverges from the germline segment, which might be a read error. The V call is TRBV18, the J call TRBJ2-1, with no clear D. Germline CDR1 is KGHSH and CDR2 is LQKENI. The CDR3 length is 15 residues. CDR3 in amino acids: CASSPSLSSYNEQFF. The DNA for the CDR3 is TGCGCCAGCAGCCCTTCCCTGAGCTCCTACAATGAGCAGTTCTTC.

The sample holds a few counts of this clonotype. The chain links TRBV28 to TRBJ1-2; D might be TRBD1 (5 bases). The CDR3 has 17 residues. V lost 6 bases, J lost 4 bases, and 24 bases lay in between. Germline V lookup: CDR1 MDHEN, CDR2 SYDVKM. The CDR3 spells CASSITDQGLGVYGYTF. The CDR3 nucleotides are TGTGCCAGCAGCATCACTGATCAGGGCCTTGGAGTCTATGGCTACACCTTC.

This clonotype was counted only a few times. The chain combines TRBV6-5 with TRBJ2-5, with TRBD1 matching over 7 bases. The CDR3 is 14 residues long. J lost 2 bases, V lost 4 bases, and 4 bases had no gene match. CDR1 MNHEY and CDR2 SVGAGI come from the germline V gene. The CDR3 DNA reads TGTGCCAGCAGTTGGGGGACAGATCAAGAGACCCAGTACTTC. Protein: CASSWGTDQETQYF.

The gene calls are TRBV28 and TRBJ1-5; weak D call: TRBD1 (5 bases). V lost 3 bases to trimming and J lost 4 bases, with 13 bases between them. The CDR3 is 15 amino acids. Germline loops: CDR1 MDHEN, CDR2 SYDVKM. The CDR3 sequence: CASSFLQGGNQPQHF. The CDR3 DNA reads TGTGCCAGCAGTTTCTTGCAGGGAGGAAATCAGCCCCAGCATTTT.

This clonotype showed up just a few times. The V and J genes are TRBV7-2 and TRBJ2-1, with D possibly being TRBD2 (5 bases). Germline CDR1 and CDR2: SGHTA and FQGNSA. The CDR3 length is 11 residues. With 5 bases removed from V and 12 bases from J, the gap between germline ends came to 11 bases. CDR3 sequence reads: CASSPRGGQFF. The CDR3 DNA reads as TGTGCCAGCAGCCCCCGTGGAGGGCAGTTCTTC.

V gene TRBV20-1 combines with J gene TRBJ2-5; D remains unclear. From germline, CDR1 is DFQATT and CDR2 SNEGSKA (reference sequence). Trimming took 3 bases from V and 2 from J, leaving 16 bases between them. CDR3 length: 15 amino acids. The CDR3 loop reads CSARDGRKSQETQYF. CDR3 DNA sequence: TGCAGTGCTAGGGACGGTCGAAAATCGCAAGAGACCCAGTACTTC.

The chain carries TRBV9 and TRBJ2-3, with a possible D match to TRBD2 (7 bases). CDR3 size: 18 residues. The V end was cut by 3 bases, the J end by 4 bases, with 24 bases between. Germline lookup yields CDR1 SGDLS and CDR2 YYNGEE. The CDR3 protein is CASSAITGGPARADTQYF. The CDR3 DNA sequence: TGTGCCAGCAGCGCCATCACGGGGGGCCCAGCCAGGGCAGATACGCAGTATTTT.

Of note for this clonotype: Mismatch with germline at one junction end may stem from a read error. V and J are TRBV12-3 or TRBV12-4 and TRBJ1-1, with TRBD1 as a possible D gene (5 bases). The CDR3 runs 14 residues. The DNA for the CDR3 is TGTGCCAACAGTTTAGAGGGGATGAACACTGAAGCTTTCTTT. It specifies CANSLEGMNTEAFF.

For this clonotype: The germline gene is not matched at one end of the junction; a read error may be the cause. The CDR3 reads CASSLGVAGSYEQYF. CDR3 DNA sequence: TGTGCCAGCAGCCTAGGGGTAGCGGGGTCCTACGAGCAGTACTTC. The chain joins TRBV13 to TRBJ2-7, with 8 nucleotides matching TRBD2. CDR1 is PRHDT and CDR2 is FYEKMQ in the germline V gene (reference sequence). The CDR3 has 15 amino acids.

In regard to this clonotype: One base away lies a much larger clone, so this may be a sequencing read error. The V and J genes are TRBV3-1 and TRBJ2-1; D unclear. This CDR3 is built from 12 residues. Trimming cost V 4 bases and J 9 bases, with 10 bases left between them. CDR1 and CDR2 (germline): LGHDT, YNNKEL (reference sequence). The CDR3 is CASSRRHTEQFF. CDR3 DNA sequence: TGTGCCAGCAGCCGCCGGCACACTGAGCAGTTCTTC.

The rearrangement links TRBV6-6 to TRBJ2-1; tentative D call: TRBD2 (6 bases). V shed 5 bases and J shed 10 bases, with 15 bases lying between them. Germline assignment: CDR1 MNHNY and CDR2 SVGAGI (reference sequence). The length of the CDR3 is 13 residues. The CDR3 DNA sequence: TGTGCCAGCAGTGGGGGGAGCTCCTACGAGCAGTTCTTC. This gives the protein CASSGGSSYEQFF.

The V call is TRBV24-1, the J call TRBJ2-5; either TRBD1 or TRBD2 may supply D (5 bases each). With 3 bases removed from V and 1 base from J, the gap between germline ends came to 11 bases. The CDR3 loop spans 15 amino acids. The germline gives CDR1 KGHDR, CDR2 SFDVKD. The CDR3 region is CATSDAQGVQETQYF. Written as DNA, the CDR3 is TGTGCCACCAGTGATGCGCAGGGAGTCCAAGAGACCCAGTACTTC.

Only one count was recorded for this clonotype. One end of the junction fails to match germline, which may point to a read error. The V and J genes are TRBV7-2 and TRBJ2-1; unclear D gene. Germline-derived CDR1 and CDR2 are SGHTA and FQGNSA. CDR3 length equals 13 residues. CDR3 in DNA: TGTGTCAGCAGCTTAAACATCAGAGATGAGCAGTTCTTC. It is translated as CVSSLNIRDEQFF. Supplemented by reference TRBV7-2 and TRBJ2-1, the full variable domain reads GAGVSQSPSNKVTEKGKDVELRCDPISGHTALYWYRQSLGQGLEFLIYFQGNSAPDKSGLPSDRFSAERTGGSVSTLTIQRTQQEDSAVYLCVSSLNIRDEQFFGPGTRLTVL.

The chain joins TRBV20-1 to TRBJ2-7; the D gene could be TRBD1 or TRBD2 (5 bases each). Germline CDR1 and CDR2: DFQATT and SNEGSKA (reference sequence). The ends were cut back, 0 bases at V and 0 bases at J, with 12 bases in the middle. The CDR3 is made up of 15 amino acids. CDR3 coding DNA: TGCAGTGCTAGAGATCCTGCAGGGACCTCCTACGAGCAGTACTTC. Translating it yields CSARDPAGTSYEQYF.

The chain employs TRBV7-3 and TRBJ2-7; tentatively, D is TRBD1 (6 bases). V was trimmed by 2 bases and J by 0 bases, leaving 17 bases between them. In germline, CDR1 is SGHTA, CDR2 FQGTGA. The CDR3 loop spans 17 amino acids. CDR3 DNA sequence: TGTGCCAGCAGCTTAGGGCGTCGAACAGGGTCCTCCTACGAGCAGTACTTC. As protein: CASSLGRRTGSSYEQYF. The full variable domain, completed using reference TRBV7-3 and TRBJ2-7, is GAGVSQTPSNKVTEKGKYVELRCDPISGHTALYWYRQSLGQGPEFLIYFQGTGAADDSGLPNDRFFAVRPEGSVSTLKIQRTERGDSAVYLCASSLGRRTGSSYEQYFGPGTRLTVT.

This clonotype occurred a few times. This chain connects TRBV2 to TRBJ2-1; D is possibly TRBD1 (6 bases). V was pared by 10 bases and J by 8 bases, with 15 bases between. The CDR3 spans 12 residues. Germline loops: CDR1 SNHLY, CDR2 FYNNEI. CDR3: CAKRSKGDEQFF. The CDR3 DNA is TGTGCCAAACGGTCTAAGGGGGATGAGCAGTTCTTC.

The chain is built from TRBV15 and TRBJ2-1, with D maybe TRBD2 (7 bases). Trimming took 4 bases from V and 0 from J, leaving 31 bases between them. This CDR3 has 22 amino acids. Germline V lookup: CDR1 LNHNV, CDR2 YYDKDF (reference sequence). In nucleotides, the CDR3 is TGTGCCACCAGCAACTATCCATGGGACGACGGGGGGCCTATGAGCTCCTACAATGAGCAGTTCTTC. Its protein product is CATSNYPWDDGGPMSSYNEQFF.

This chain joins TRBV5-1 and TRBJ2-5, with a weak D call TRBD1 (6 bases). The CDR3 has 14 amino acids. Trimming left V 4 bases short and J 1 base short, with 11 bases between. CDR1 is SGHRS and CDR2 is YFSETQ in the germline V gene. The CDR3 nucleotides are TGCGCCAGCAGCGCCGGACAGATCCAAGAGACCCAGTACTTC. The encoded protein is CASSAGQIQETQYF.

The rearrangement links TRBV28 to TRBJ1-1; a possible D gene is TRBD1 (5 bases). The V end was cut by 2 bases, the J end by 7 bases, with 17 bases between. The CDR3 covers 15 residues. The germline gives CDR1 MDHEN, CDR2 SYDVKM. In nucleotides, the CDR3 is TGTGCCAGCAGTTTACCAACTGACAGTAAGGATGAAGCTTTCTTT. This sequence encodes CASSLPTDSKDEAFF.

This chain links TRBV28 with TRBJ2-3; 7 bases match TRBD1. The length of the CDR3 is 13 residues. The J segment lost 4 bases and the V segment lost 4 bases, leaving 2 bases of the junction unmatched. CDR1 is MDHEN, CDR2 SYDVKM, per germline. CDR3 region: CASSSGTADTQYF. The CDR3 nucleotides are TGTGCCAGCAGTTCCGGGACAGCAGATACGCAGTATTTT.

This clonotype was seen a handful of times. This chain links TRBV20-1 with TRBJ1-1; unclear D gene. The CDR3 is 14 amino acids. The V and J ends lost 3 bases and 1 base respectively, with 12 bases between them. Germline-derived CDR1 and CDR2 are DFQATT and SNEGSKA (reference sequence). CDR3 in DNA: TGCAGTGCTAGGGATTGGAGAGCGAACACTGAAGCTTTCTTT. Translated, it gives CSARDWRANTEAFF.